This record concerns one T cell receptor beta chain sequence. The antigen is unknown. One entry per CDR3 protein, without DNA, is what TCRdb gives after re-calling the 5' RACE reads. The table lists hundreds of thousands of distinct CDR3 sequences. This entry belongs to a study of monozygotic twins with inflammatory bowel disease. Broader study findings: In patient repertoires, differing immunosuppressive treatments may have added some variability. With inverse Simpson as the measure, TCRbeta diversity was lower in IBD patients than in healthy co-twins.

The TCR comes from a human donor with ulcerative colitis or Crohn's disease, or a healthy co-twin of an affected twin (not recorded which). Sequences were obtained from blood.

CDR3 in amino acids: CATSDYSGSLDNEQFF. V is TRBV24-1 and J is TRBJ2-1; TCRdb calls TRBD2, which cannot be checked without DNA. The CDR3 consists of 16 residues. Germline-derived CDR1 and CDR2 are KGHDR and SFDVKD.